This TCR beta chain stems from a study of blood T cell repertoires in COVID-19. Study-level information: T cells, B-cell-depleted T cells, or PBMCs supplied cDNA or gDNA.

Note on this clone: The same CDR3 can be traced to other DNA sequences in this sample.

Seattle cases were enrolled at active infection and followed longitudinally. This CDR3 is 12 amino acids long. The V and J ends lost 4 bases and 7 bases, in that order; junction bases with no gene match: 1. Germline V gene data show CDR1 as KGHDR and CDR2 as SFDVKD. Methods used by the authors: Reference gene primer amplification yielded estimated nucleated cell counts. Assay used: immunoSEQ multiplex PCR; TCRdb lists only in-frame clones, some missing. V, J and clone size were drawn from that table, and D and trimming were deduced from the DNA. The sample includes 170,000 or so clones, just under 90% of them seen just once.

Material: peripheral blood. This TCR came from a woman in her 70s with COVID-19, enrolled during active disease. This chain joins TRBV24-1 and TRBJ1-2; 8 bases fit TRBD1. CDR3 nucleotides: TGTGCCACCAGTGAACAGGGGGGTGGCTACACCTTC. Its translation is CATSEQGGGYTF.